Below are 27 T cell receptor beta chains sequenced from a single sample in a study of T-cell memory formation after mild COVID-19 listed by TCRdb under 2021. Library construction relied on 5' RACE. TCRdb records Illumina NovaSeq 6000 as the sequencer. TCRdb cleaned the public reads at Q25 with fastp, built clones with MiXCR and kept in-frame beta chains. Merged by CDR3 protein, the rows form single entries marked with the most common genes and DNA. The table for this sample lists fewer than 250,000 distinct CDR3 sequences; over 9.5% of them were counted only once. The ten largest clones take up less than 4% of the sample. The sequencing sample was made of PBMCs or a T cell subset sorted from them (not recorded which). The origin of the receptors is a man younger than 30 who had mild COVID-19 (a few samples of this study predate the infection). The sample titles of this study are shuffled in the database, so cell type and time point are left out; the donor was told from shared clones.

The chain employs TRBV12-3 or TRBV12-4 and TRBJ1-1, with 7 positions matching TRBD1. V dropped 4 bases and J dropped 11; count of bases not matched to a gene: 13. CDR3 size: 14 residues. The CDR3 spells CASSWLDRPLGAFF. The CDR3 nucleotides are TGTGCCAGCAGTTGGCTGGACAGGCCCTTGGGGGCTTTCTTT.

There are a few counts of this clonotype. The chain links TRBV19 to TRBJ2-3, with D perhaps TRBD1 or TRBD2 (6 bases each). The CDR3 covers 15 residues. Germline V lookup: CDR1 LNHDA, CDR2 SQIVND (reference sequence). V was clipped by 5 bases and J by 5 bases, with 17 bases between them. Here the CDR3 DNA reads TGTGCCAGTAGTGACGATGGGGGGCGATTAGATACGCAGTATTTT. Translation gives CASSDDGGRLDTQYF.

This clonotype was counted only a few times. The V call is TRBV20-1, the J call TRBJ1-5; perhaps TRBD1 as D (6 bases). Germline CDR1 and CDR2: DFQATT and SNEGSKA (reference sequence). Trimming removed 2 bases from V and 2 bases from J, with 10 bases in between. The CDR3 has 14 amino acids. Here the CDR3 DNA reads TGCAGTGCTAGAATGGGGGCTGGCAATCAGCCCCAGCATTTT. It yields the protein CSARMGAGNQPQHF.

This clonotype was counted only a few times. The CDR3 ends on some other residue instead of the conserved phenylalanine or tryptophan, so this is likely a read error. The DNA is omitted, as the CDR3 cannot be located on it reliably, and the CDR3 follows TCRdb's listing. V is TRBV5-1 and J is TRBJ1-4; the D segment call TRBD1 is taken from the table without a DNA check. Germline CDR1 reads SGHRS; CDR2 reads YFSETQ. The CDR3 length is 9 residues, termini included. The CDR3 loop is CASSLNDSR.

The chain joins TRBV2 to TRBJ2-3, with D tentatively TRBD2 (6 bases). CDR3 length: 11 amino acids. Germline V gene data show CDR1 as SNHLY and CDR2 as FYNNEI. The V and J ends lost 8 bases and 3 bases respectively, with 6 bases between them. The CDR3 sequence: CASLATDTQYF. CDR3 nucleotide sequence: TGTGCCAGCCTAGCGACAGATACGCAGTATTTT.

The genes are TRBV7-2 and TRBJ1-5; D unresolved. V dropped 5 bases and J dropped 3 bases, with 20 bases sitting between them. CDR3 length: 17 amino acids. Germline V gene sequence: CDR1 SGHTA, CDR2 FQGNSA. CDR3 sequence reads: CASSVSKGMWLNQPQHF. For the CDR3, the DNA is TGTGCCAGCAGCGTATCGAAAGGGATGTGGCTCAATCAGCCCCAGCATTTT.

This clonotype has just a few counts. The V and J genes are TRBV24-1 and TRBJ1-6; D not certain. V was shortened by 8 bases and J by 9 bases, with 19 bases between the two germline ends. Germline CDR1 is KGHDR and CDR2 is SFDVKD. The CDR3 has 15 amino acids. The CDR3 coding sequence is TGTGCCACCAACACACCGGGAACAGATGTTTCACCCCTCCACTTT. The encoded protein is CATNTPGTDVSPLHF.

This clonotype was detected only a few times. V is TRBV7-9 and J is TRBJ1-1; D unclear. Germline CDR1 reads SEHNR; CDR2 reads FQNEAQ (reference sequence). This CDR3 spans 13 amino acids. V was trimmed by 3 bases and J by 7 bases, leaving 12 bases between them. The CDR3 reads CASSFWAESEAFF. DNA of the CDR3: TGTGCCAGCAGCTTTTGGGCAGAAAGTGAAGCTTTCTTT.

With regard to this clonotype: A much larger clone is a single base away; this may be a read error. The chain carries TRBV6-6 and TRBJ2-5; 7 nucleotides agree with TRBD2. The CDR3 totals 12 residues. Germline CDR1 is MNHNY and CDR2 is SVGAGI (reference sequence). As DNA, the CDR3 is TGTGCCAGCAGTTACCGGGGGGAGACCCTGTACTTC. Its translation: CASSYRGETLYF.

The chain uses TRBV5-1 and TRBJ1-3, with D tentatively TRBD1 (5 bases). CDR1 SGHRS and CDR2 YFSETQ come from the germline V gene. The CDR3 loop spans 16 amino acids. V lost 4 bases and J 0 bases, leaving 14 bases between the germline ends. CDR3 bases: TGCGCCAGCAGCCGGTTCAGGGCCAACTCTGGAAACACCATATATTTT. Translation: CASSRFRANSGNTIYF.

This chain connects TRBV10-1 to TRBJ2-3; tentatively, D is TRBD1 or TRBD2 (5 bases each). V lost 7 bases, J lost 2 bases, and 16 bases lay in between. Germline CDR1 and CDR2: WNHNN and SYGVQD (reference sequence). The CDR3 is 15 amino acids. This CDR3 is CASTRGTRSTDTQYF. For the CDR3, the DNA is TGCGCCAGCACCCGGGGCACGCGGTCCACAGATACGCAGTATTTT.

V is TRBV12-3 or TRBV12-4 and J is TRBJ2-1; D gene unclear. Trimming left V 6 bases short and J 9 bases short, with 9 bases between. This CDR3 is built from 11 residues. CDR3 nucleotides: TGTGCCAGCAGCCAACACAGTGAGCAGTTCTTC. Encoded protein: CASSQHSEQFF.

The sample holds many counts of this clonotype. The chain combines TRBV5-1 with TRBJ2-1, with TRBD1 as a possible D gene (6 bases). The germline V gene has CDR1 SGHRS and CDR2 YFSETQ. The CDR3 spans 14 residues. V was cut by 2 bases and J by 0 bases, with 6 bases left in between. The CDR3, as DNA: TGCGCCAGCAGCTTACAGGGCTCCTACAATGAGCAGTTCTTC. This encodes CASSLQGSYNEQFF.

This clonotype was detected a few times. The CDR3 is CASSTSSGGGLYEQYF. In nucleotides, the CDR3 is TGTGCCAGCAGTACTAGTAGCGGGGGGGGCCTATACGAGCAGTACTTC. This chain uses TRBV12-3 or TRBV12-4 with TRBJ2-7; 11 bases map to TRBD2. The CDR3 covers 16 residues. V was pared by 5 bases and J by 4 bases, with 10 bases of the junction left unmatched.

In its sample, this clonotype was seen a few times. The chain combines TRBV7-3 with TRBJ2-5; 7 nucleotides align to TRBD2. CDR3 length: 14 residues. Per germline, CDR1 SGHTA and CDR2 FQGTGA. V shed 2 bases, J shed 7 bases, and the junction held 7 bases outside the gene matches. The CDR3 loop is CASSLRGGQGTQYF. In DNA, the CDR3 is TGTGCCAGCAGCTTACGCGGGGGTCAGGGGACCCAGTACTTC.

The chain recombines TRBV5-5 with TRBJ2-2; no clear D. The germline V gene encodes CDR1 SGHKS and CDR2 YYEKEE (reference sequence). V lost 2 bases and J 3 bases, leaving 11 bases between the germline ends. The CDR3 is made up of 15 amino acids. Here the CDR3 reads CASSFEPSYTGELFF. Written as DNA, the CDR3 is TGTGCCAGCAGCTTCGAACCCTCCTACACCGGGGAGCTGTTTTTT.

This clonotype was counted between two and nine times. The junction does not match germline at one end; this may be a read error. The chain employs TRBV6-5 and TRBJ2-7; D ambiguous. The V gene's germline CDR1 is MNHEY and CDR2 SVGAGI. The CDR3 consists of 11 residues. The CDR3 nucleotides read TGTGCCAGCAGTTTTCCTGGACCGACCCACTTC. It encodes CASSFPGPTHF.

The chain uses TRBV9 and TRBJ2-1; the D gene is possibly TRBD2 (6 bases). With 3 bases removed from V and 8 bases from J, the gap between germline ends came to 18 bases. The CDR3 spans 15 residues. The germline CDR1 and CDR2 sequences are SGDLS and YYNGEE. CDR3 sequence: CASSAAAGLFDEQFF. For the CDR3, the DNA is TGTGCCAGCAGCGCAGCCGCGGGACTCTTTGATGAGCAGTTCTTC.

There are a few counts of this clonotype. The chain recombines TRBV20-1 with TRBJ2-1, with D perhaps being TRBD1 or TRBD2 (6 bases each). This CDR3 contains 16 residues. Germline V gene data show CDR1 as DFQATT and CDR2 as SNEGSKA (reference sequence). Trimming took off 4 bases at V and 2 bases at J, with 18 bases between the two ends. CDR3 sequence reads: CSATLRGASPYNEQFF. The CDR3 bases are TGCAGTGCTACCCTTAGGGGGGCTAGCCCCTACAATGAGCAGTTCTTC.

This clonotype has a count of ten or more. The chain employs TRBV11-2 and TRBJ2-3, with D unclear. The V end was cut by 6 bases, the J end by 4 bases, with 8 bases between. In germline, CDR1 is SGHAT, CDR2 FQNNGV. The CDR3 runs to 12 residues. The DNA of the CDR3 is TGTGCCAGCAGTCCCCAGGCAGATACGCAGTATTTT. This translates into CASSPQADTQYF.

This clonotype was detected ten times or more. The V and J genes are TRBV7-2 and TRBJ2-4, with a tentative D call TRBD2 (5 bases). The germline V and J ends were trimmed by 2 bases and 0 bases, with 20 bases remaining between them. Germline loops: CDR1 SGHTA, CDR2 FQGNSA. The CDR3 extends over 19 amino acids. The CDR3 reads CASSLFIGERRLAKNIQYF. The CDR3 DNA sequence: TGTGCCAGCAGCTTATTTATCGGGGAGCGACGACTAGCCAAAAACATTCAGTACTTC.

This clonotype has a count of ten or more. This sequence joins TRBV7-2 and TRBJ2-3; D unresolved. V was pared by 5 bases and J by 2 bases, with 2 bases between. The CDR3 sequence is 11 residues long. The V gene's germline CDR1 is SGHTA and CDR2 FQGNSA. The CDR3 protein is CASSTTDTQYF. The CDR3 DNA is TGTGCCAGCAGCACCACAGATACGCAGTATTTT.

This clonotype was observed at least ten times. This CDR3 reads CASSQVGGPSNQPQHF. CDR3 DNA: TGCGCCAGCAGCCAAGTGGGGGGCCCAAGCAATCAGCCCCAGCATTTT. This sequence joins TRBV4-1 and TRBJ1-5; D might be TRBD1 (6 bases). CDR1 and CDR2 (germline): MGHRA, YSYEKL. Trimming removed 1 base from V and 1 base from J, with 11 bases in between. This CDR3 region has 16 residues.

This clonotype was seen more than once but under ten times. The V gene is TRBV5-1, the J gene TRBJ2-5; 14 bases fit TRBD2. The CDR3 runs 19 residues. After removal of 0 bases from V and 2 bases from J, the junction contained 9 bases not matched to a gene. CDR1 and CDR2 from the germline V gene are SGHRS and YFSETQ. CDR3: CASSLGLTSGGVLQETQYF. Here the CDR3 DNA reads TGCGCCAGCAGCTTGGGGCTGACTAGCGGGGGGGTCCTTCAAGAGACCCAGTACTTC.

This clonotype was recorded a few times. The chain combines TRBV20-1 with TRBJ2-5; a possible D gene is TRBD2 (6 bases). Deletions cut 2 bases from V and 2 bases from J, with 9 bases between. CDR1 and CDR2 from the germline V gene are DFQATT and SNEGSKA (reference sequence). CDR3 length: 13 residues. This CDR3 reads CSARPREQETQYF. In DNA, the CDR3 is TGCAGTGCTAGACCCCGGGAGCAAGAGACCCAGTACTTC.

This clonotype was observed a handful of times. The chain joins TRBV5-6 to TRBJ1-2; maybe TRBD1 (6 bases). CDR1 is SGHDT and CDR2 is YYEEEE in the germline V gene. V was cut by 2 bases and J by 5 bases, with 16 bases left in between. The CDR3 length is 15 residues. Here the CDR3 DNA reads TGTGCCAGCAGCTTCGGGCAGGGGTCGAGTTATGGCTACACCTTC. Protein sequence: CASSFGQGSSYGYTF. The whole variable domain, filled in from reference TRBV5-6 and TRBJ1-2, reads DAGVTQSPTHLIKTRGQQVTLRCSPKSGHDTVSWYQQALGQGPQFIFQYYEEEERQRGNFPDRFSGHQFPNYSSELNVNALLLGDSALYLCASSFGQGSSYGYTFGSGTRLTVV.

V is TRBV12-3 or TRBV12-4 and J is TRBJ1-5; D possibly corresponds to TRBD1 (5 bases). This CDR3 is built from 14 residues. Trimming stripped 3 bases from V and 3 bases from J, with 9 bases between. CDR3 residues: CASSFGHTNQPQHF. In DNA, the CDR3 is TGTGCCAGCAGTTTTGGACATACCAATCAGCCCCAGCATTTT.